This TCR beta chain was documented in a study of cytomegalovirus exposure and HLA in healthy donors (dated 2017 in TCRdb). Notes on the research overall: According to an earlier analysis of 587 of the donors, roughly 180 million T cells yielded 117 million unique TCR beta sequences and about 300 Gb of sequence data. An early release covering some 640 HLA-typed donors comprised about 290 gigabases of sequencing data and around 80 million unique TCR sequences. Of the roughly 420 genotyped donors, more than 75% were placed in the genetic ancestry cluster associated with self-reported Caucasian donors. The aim of the study was to test whether cataloging public T cell receptors could identify signatures of past pathogen exposure. The study profiled the T cell repertoires of 500 to 800 subjects by immunosequencing and related them to cytomegalovirus serostatus. Besides the first cohort of approximately 710 subjects, a separate validation cohort made up of around 120 different subjects was used. The study combined high-throughput TCR immunosequencing, statistical association of individual TCRs with disease status, and machine learning to predict cytomegalovirus infection status. A later analysis re-examined previously published TCR beta repertoires from more than 650 donors and added high-resolution HLA genotyping to investigate patterns of TCR occurrence. Rather than drawing on any new phenotypic data, the later analysis identified candidate immune exposures from TCR beta sequences and the way those sequences occurred across donors. An earlier analysis of around 640 of the donors used high-throughput TCR beta sequencing to judge whether each TCR beta V gene segment behaved as functional or pseudogenic. Donor age, sex, ethnicity and CMV serostatus were compiled together with the repertoire data. Genome-wide SNP genotypes for about 55% of the 666 donors were used in a later genetic analysis, which treated that subset as a discovery cohort. Every discovery cohort repertoire had been produced on one sequencing platform. HLA typing covered class I and class II loci at four-digit resolution. The number of typed donors differed by locus: about 620-640 for A, B, C, DRB1 and DQB1; 500 to 550 for DQA1; over 600 for DPA1; and 400 to 480 for DPB1. Five DR-DQ haplotypes were handled as single units for association and clustering, since linkage in the cohort was strong. Among about 370 genotyped donors of the cohort, an average of around 250,000 unique TCR beta nucleotide sequences was sequenced per donor, of which 15% to 20% were non-productive. What the research found in general, with its limitations: A further reported finding was that TCR beta sequences accurately predicted the HLA-A and HLA-B alleles for most subjects in the first cohort. When HLA alleles, especially DR and DQ, strongly co-occurred, attributing TCR associations to individual alleles was difficult. For the cohort, immune exposure information was limited to CMV serostatus. Compared with equally common non-associated chains, HLA-associated TCR beta chains in a later analysis were more clonally expanded and had lower generation probabilities. The presence/absence analyses assumed that sequencing depth was roughly uniform across donors, and that assumption may not be true. At a false discovery rate of 0.05, a later analysis linked fewer than 20,000 TCR beta sequences to specific HLA alleles. In a later analysis, several top co-occurrence clusters were reported to appear linked to parvovirus B19, influenza, CMV and Epstein-Barr virus. In this cohort, only TCR beta chains were sequenced, and detectable features were limited by the absence of alpha or paired-chain data. A later analysis found that most CMV-associated TCR beta chains appeared HLA-restricted, with HLA associations seemingly driven largely by CMV exposure. Most TCR sequences were seen in very few donors, while some public TCRs were found in many individuals. The earlier analysis of some 560 of the donors excluded some 15 rarely observed V segments, including chromosome 9 orphons, because counts were too low. A group of highly shared sequence variants was considered likely to be a technical artifact of the sequencing pipeline. In a later genetic analysis, a missense DCLRE1C variant was associated with V-gene and J-gene trimming of TCR beta chains, and the association was replicated in an independent cohort. In a later analysis, the rate of TCR association differed among HLA loci, with DRB1 alleles having the most associated TCRs and HLA-C alleles having the fewest. According to a later genetic analysis, donors in an Asian-associated ancestry cluster had fewer N-insertions in productive TCRs than the roughly 670-donor mean. In vitro tests confirmed that three of the cytomegalovirus-associated TCR beta chains recognize cytomegalovirus antigens. Correlated functional status among segregating V segments might reflect linkage disequilibrium, but an unknown experimental factor could not be ruled out. A total of 150 to 200 TCR beta chains were listed by the study as associated with cytomegalovirus. According to the authors, the approach could potentially be generalized to other disease states and immunological phenotypes. The classifier was reported to diagnose cytomegalovirus status with high specificity and sensitivity in both the original and validation cohorts. Because some donors lacked HLA typing at each locus, the association tests relied only on the typed subset. An earlier analysis of around 500 of the donors showed that most TCR beta V segments appeared in productive rearrangements either about 87% or about 30% of the time, which broadly matched IMGT annotations.

The library was produced with the immunoSEQ multiplex PCR assay. The multiplex PCR relied on a mix of 60 forward primers for TCR Vbeta segments and 13 reverse primers for TCR Jbeta segments. Amplification of the CDR3 region of rearranged TCR beta genes was performed with a multiplex PCR assay on genomic DNA. The Illumina HiSeq System was used to sequence the amplified TCR beta libraries as 87-base-pair reads. Per the authors' processing: Across the 666 repertoires, a later analysis counted approximately 83 million unique TCR beta chains, roughly 11 million of which were shared by at least two donors. To remove PCR and sequencing errors, raw reads were error-corrected and collapsed into unique sequences using a nearest-neighbor algorithm that merged closely related sequences. To assign V, D and J gene segments, CDR3 sequences were aligned to IMGT reference sequences. Each retained sequence needed at least a six-nucleotide match to both a V gene segment and a J gene segment. A rearrangement was called productive if the CDR3 had no stop codons and remained in frame with V and J, and every other rearrangement was called non-productive. Following IMGT convention, CDR3 was defined as the stretch from the second conserved V-encoded cysteine up to the conserved J-encoded phenylalanine. In an earlier analysis of around 570 of the donors, sequences lacking an unambiguous match to a single V gene segment were excluded. An earlier analysis of just under 600 of the donors called V segments functional above 56.7% productive rearrangements and segregating when the between-donor standard deviation exceeded 5%. A statistical classification framework was developed to diagnose cytomegalovirus status using the catalog of TCR beta chain sequences. V and J gene assignment, in a later analysis, came from comparing TCR nucleotide sequences with IMGT/GENE-DB human TR gene sequences. Using the TCRdist pipeline, a later analysis assigned CDR3 sequences along with most-parsimonious VDJ recombination scenarios. In a later analysis, each TCR beta chain was defined by its CDR3 amino acid sequence together with its V-gene family, and reads lacking a unique V-gene family were excluded. A later analysis removed 592 highly shared, low-generation-probability nucleotide sequences to deal with suspected cross-contamination and a sequencing artifact. In a later analysis, a clonal expansion index was calculated for each public chain from normalized within-repertoire ranks of inferred template counts. In a later analysis, generation probabilities were computed with a VDJ recombination model fitted to out-of-frame rearrangements, and the resulting probabilities were checked against IGoR. Hypergeometric tests were used in a later analysis to score TCR-TCR, TCR-HLA and TCR-CMV co-occurrence, with a repertoire-size bias correction applied to the TCR pairs. In a later analysis, false discovery rates were estimated by permuting HLA or CMV assignments 20 times. In a later analysis, co-occurring TCRs were grouped with DBSCAN, and TCRdist sequence similarity was added when clustering was performed within HLA-allele-positive subsets. Repertoires with fewer than 30,000 or more than 120,000 public chains, plus five repertoires with anomalous nucleotide sharing, were excluded from co-occurrence clustering. This is the immuneACCESS table as TCRdb keeps it, with only in-frame sequences that have V and J called. A part of the clones is gone; compared with another copy, unresolved V genes explain less than half, and the rest is unexplained. Clone size and the V and J calls come from that table; the DNA yielded D and trimming. This sample gives 83,000 or so clones in total; approximately 72% of them show up just once. Around a tenth of the sample is held by the ten biggest clonotypes.

Worth noting for this clone: The target of this receptor is not known. One base away there is no much larger clone; base qualities are not given.

The cohort comprised around 700 healthy bone marrow donors. At the time of sampling, every cohort member was nominally healthy, though immune exposures that went unrecorded were likely present. The donor tested CMV seropositive and was one of the 289 seropositive cohort members. A peripheral blood sample was collected from each donor, and TCR beta sequencing was performed on peripheral blood mononuclear cells. Genomic DNA was extracted from the blood cell samples with the Qiagen DNeasy Blood Extraction Kit. This sequence originates from a man under 40 in good health and CMV-seropositive. The sample consisted of PBMCs.

CDR3 region: CASSQLYSNQPQHF. The base sequence is TGTGCCAGCAGCCAATTGTATAGCAATCAGCCCCAGCATTTT. The sequence links TRBV16 to TRBJ1-5; the D gene identity is not certain. As encoded in the germline V gene, CDR1 is KGHSY while CDR2 is FQNENV. V is reduced by 1 base and J by 0 bases, leaving a spacing of 4 bases between them. The CDR3 has 14 amino acids, counting the end cysteine and phenylalanine. The entry retains the CDR3 DNA only, 42 bases that are in frame from base 1.